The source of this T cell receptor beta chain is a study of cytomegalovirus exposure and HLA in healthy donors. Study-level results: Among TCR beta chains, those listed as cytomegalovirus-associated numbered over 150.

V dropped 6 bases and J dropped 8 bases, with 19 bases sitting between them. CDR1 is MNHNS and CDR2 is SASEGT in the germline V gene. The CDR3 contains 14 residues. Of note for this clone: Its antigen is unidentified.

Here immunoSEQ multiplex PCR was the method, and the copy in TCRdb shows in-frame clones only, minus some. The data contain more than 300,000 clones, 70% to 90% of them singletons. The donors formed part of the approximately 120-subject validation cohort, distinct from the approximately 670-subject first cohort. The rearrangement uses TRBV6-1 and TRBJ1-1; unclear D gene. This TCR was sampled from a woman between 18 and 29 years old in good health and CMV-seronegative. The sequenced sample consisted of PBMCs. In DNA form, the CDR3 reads TGTGCCAGCAGCCGCTTCGAGGGCCGGTTGGAAGCTTTCTTT. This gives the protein CASSRFEGRLEAFF.